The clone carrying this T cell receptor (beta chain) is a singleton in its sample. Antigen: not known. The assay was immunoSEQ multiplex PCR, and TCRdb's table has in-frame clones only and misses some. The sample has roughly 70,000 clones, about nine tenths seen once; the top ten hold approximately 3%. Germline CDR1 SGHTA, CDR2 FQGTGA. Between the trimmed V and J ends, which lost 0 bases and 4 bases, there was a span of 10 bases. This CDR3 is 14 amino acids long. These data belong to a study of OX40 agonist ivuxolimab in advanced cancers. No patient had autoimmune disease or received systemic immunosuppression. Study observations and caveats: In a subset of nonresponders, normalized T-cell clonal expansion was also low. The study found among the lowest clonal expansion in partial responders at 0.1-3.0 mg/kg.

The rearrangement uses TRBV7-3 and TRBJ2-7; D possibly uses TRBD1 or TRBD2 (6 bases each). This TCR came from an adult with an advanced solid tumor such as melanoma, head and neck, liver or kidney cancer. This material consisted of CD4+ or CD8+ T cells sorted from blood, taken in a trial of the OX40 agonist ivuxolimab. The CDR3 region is CASSLTGGIYEQYF. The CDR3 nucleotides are TGTGCCAGCAGCTTAACAGGGGGGATATACGAGCAGTACTTC.